This TCR beta chain was found in a study of tumor T cells in aggressive B-cell lymphoma. On this clone: Compared with germline, one end of the junction differs, possibly owing to a read error.

The CDR3 totals 14 residues. Germline CDR1 is SSHAT and CDR2 is FNYEAQ (reference sequence). TCRdb keeps only in-frame clones here, not all; method: immunoSEQ multiplex PCR. The table lists 8,500 to 9,500 clones, 85% of them singletons. The source of this sequence is an adult with diffuse large B cell lymphoma. The material sequenced was tumor tissue. This chain joins TRBV7-7 and TRBJ1-5, with 7 positions matching TRBD1. CDR3 in DNA: TGTGCTAGCAGCACAGACAGGGACTATCAGCCCCAGCATTTT. The encoded protein is CASSTDRDYQPQHF.